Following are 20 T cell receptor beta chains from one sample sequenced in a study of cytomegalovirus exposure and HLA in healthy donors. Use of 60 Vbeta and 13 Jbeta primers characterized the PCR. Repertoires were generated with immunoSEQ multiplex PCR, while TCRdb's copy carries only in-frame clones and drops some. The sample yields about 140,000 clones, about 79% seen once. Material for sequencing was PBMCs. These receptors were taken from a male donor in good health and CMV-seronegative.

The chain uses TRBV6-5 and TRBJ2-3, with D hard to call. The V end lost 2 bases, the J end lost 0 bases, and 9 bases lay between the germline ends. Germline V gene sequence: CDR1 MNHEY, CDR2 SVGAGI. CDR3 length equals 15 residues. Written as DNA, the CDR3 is TGTGCCAGCAGTTACGGCCTTGAAAGCACAGATACGCAGTATTTT. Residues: CASSYGLESTDTQYF.

The CDR3 DNA is TGTGCCACCGACCCCGGGACTAGCGACACAGATACGCAGTATTTT. This codes for CATDPGTSDTDTQYF. This chain connects TRBV15 to TRBJ2-3; 10 bases agree with TRBD2. V lost 8 bases, J lost 2 bases, and 7 bases stayed unmatched. The CDR3 length is 15 residues. Germline V gene data show CDR1 as LNHNV and CDR2 as YYDKDF (reference sequence).

The CDR3 nucleotides are TGTGCCAGCAGTGACGATAGGCAGGGGATTATGGCCCAGTACTTC. Amino acid sequence: CASSDDRQGIMAQYF. The V call is TRBV6-4, the J call TRBJ2-5; perhaps TRBD1 as D (6 bases). V was shortened by 2 bases and J by 9 bases, with 19 bases between the two germline ends. Germline-derived CDR1 and CDR2 are MRHNA and SNTAGT. The CDR3 has 15 amino acids.

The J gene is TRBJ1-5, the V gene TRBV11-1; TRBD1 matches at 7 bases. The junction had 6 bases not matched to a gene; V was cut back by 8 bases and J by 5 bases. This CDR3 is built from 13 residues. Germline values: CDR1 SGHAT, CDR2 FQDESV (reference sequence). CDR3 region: CASAGQADQPQHF. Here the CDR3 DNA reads TGTGCCAGCGCCGGACAGGCTGATCAGCCCCAGCATTTT.

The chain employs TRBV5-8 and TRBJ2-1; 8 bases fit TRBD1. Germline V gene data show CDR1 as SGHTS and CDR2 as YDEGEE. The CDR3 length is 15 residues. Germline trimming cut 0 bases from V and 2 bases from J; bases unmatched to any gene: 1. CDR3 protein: CASSLDRGAYNEQFF. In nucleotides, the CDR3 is TGTGCCAGCAGCTTGGACAGGGGGGCCTACAATGAGCAGTTCTTC.

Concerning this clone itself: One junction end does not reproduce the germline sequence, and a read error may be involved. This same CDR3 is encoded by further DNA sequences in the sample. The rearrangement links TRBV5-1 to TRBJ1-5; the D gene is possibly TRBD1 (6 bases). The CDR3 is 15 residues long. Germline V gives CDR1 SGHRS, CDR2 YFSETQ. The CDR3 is CASSLEGGSNQPQHF. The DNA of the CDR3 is TGCGCCAGCAGCTTGGAGGGGGGGAGCAACCAGCCCCAGCATTTT. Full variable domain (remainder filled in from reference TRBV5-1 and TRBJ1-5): KAGVTQTPRYLIKTRGQQVTLSCSPISGHRSVSWYQQTPGQGLQFLFEYFSETQRNKGNFPGRFSGRQFSNSRSEMNVSTLELGDSALYLCASSLEGGSNQPQHFGDGTRLSIL.

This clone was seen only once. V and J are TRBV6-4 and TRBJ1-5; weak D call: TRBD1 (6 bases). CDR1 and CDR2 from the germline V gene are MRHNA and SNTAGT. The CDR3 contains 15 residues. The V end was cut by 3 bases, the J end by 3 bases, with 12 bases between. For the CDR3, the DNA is TGTGCCAGCAGTGAAGATACAGGGTCCAATCAGCCCCAGCATTTT. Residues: CASSEDTGSNQPQHF.

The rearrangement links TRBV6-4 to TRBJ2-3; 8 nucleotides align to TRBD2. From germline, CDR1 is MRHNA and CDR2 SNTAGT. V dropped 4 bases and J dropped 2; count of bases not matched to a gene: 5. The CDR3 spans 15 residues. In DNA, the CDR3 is TGTGCCAGCAGTGTTTCGGGGGGGACCACAGATACGCAGTATTTT. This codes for CASSVSGGTTDTQYF.

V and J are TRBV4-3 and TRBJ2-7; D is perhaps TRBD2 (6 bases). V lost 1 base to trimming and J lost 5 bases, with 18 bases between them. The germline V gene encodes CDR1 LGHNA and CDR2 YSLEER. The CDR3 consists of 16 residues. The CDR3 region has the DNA TGCGCCAGCAGCCAAGGAATGGCGGCGGGCGGGGACGAGCAGTACTTC. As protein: CASSQGMAAGGDEQYF.

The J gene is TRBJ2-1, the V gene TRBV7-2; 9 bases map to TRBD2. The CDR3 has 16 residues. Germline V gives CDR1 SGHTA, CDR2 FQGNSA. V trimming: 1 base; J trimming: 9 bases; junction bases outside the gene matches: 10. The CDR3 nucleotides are TGTGCCAGCAGCTTAGAATGGGTCCTAGCGGGGAGTGAGCAGTTCTTC. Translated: CASSLEWVLAGSEQFF.

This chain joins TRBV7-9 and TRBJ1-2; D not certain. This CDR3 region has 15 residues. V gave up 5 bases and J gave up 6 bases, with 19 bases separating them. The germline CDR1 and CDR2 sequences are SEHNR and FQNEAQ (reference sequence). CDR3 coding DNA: TGTGCCAGCAGCCCTATCTTTGGCCTCGGGGATGGCTACACCTTC. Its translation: CASSPIFGLGDGYTF.

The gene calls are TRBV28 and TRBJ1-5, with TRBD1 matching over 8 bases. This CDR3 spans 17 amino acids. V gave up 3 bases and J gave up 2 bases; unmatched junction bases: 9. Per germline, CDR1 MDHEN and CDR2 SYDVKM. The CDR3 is CASSFGGPGQGNQPQHF. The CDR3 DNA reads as TGTGCCAGCAGTTTTGGCGGTCCGGGACAGGGCAATCAGCCCCAGCATTTT.

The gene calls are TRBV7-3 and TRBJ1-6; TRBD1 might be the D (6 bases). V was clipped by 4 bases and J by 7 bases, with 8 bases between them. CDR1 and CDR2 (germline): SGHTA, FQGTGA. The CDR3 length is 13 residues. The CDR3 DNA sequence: TGTGCCAGCAGCTCGAGGGGGAATTCACCCCTCCACTTT. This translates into CASSSRGNSPLHF.

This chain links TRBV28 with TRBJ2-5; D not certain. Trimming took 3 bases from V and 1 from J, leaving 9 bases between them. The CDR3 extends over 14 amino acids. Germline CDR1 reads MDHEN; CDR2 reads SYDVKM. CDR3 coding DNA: TGTGCCAGCAGTTTGTTTATGTCCCAAGAGACCCAGTACTTC. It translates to CASSLFMSQETQYF.

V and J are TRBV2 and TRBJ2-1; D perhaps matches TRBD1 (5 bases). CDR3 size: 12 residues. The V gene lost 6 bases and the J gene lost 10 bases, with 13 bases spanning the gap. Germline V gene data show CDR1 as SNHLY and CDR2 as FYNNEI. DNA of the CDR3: TGTGCCAGCAGGTCCAGGGTGGACGAGCAGTTCTTC. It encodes CASRSRVDEQFF.

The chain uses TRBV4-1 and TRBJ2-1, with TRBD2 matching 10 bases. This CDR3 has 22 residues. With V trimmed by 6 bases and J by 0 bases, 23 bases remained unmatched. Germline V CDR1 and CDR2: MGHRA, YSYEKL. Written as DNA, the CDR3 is TGCGCCAGCAGTTATCTGGGGCTTGTACTAGCGGGGCTAGAGAGCTCCTACAATGAGCAGTTCTTC. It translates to CASSYLGLVLAGLESSYNEQFF.

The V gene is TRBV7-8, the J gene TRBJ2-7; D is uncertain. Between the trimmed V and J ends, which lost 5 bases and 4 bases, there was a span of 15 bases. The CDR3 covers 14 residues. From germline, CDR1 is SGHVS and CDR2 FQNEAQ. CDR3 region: CASSRRPDSYEQYF. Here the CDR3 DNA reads TGTGCCAGCAGCCGAAGACCCGACTCATACGAGCAGTACTTC.

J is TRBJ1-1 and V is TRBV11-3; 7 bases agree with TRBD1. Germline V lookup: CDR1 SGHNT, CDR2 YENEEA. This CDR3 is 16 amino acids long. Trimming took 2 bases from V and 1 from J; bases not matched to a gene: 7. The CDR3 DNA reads TGTGCCAGCAGCTTAAAGGGGGCCGGTGGGAACACTGAAGCTTTCTTT. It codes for CASSLKGAGGNTEAFF.

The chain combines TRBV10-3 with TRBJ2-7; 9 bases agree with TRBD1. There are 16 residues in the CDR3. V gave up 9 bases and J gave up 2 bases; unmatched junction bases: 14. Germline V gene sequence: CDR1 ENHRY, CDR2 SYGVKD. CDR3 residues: CAITRTGTGNPYEQYF. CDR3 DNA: TGTGCCATTACACGAACGGGGACAGGGAATCCCTACGAGCAGTACTTC.

This chain's CDR3 is CASSGGFNEQFF. CDR3 DNA: TGTGCCAGCTCAGGGGGCTTCAATGAGCAGTTCTTC. This chain links TRBV18 with TRBJ2-1; the D gene is possibly TRBD1 (6 bases). The germline CDR1 and CDR2 sequences are KGHSH and LQKENI. The CDR3 has 12 amino acids. The ends were cut back, 5 bases at V and 6 bases at J, with 8 bases in the middle.